This record covers a single T cell receptor (beta chain). This CDR3 comprises 12 residues. The ends were cut back, 8 bases at V and 4 bases at J, with 11 bases in the middle. Germline V lookup: CDR1 SEHNR, CDR2 FQNEAQ (reference sequence). The record originates from a study of control samples from healthy donors and cancer patients. The data were produced by immunoSEQ multiplex PCR, yet TCRdb's version contains in-frame clones alone and is incomplete. Here the sample spans about 100,000 clones, 85% being singletons. The V call is TRBV7-9, the J call TRBJ1-2; maybe TRBD1 (5 bases). This receptor was taken from a young man in good health. The specimen sequenced was blood. In DNA form, the CDR3 reads TGTGCCAGCGGGGGGGGAGGCTATGGCTACACCTTC. Amino acid sequence: CASGGGGYGYTF.